This passage covers 32 T cell receptor beta chains from one sample sequenced in a study of control samples from healthy donors and cancer patients. Sequencing was performed with immunoSEQ multiplex PCR; in TCRdb, only in-frame clones are kept and a portion is missing. The top ten clones hold roughly 21% of a sample with tens of thousands of clones, 83% of them seen once. Input material: PBMCs. These receptors all stem from a woman in her fifties or sixties with lung cancer.

This clone was seen once. The gene calls are TRBV5-6 and TRBJ1-1; TRBD1 matches 7 bases. Germline loops: CDR1 SGHDT, CDR2 YYEEEE. V shed 4 bases and J 4 bases; nucleotides not matched to a gene: 10. This CDR3 comprises 15 residues. The CDR3 spells CASSPWEGAGTEAFF. The CDR3 region has the DNA TGTGCCAGCAGCCCATGGGAGGGGGCTGGCACTGAAGCTTTCTTT.

This clone has a single count. The rearrangement uses TRBV6-5 and TRBJ1-2, with TRBD1 as a possible D gene (6 bases). The CDR3 runs to 12 residues. CDR1 MNHEY and CDR2 SVGAGI come from the germline V gene. V lost 8 bases and J 8 bases, leaving 15 bases between the germline ends. This CDR3 is CASAHGTQGYTF. CDR3 in DNA: TGTGCCAGCGCACACGGGACACAAGGCTACACCTTC.

V is TRBV30 and J is TRBJ1-5; 9 nucleotides match TRBD1. Trimming cost V 4 bases and J 7 bases; bases outside gene matches: 8. Germline assignment: CDR1 GTSNPN and CDR2 SVGIG (reference sequence). CDR3 length: 14 amino acids. CDR3 residues: CAWTQGALIQPQHF. The CDR3, as DNA: TGTGCCTGGACACAGGGGGCTCTTATCCAGCCCCAGCATTTT. Combining the CDR3 with reference TRBV30 and TRBJ1-5 gives the whole variable domain SQTIHQWPATLVQPVGSPLSLECTVEGTSNPNLYWYRQAAGRGLQLLFYSVGIGQISSEVPQNLSASRPQDRQFILSSKKLLLSDSGFYLCAWTQGALIQPQHFGDGTRLSIL.

J is TRBJ1-5 and V is TRBV7-9; the D is unclear. CDR3 length: 13 residues. V was shortened by 5 bases and J by 9 bases, with 14 bases between the two germline ends. Per the germline V gene, CDR1 is SEHNR and CDR2 is FQNEAQ (reference sequence). CDR3 coding DNA: TGTGCCAGCAGCCCAGACCTACTTAGGCCCCAGCATTTT. It yields the protein CASSPDLLRPQHF.

This clone appeared a single time. This CDR3 is CASSYGGANPDTEAFF. Here the CDR3 DNA reads TGTGCCAGCAGTTACGGGGGGGCGAATCCGGACACTGAAGCTTTCTTT. V and J are TRBV6-5 and TRBJ1-1; tentative D call: TRBD1 (6 bases). This CDR3 contains 16 residues. V gave up 2 bases and J gave up 3 bases, with 16 bases separating them. From germline, CDR1 is MNHEY and CDR2 SVGAGI.

This chain connects TRBV4-2 to TRBJ1-5; D is unresolved. The germline gives CDR1 LGHNA, CDR2 YNFKEQ. The CDR3 length is 15 residues. V was pared by 0 bases and J by 6 bases, with 12 bases between. CDR3 amino acids: CASSQDLMGAQPQHF. CDR3 nucleotides: TGTGCCAGCAGCCAAGACTTGATGGGTGCTCAGCCCCAGCATTTT.

The chain couples TRBV11-3 to TRBJ1-1; D uncertain. Germline V gene sequence: CDR1 SGHNT, CDR2 YENEEA. V was clipped by 5 bases and J by 4 bases, with 11 bases between them. CDR3 length equals 13 residues. CDR3 DNA: TGTGCCAGCAGCGGAGGCCCTACCACTGAAGCTTTCTTT. It yields the protein CASSGGPTTEAFF. The full variable domain, its missing parts supplied by reference TRBV11-3 and TRBJ1-1, is EAGVVQSPRYKIIEKKQPVAFWCNPISGHNTLYWYLQNLGQGPELLIRYENEEAVDDSQLPKDRFSAERLKGVDSTLKIQPAELGDSAVYLCASSGGPTTEAFFGQGTRLTVV.

This chain joins TRBV30 and TRBJ1-1, with D maybe TRBD1 (5 bases). CDR1 is GTSNPN, CDR2 SVGIG, per germline (reference sequence). This CDR3 region has 14 residues. V was clipped by 2 bases and J by 5 bases, with 15 bases between them. The CDR3 DNA follows: TGTGCCTGGAGTTTTGCAGGGAGGAGGACTGAAGCTTTCTTT. Translating gives CAWSFAGRRTEAFF. Based on the CDR3 plus reference TRBV30 and TRBJ1-1, the full variable domain is SQTIHQWPATLVQPVGSPLSLECTVEGTSNPNLYWYRQAAGRGLQLLFYSVGIGQISSEVPQNLSASRPQDRQFILSSKKLLLSDSGFYLCAWSFAGRRTEAFFGQGTRLTVV.

The chain joins TRBV11-2 to TRBJ2-7; D not resolved. Germline assignment: CDR1 SGHAT and CDR2 FQNNGV. V shed 0 bases and J shed 5 bases, with 14 bases lying between them. The CDR3 runs to 15 residues. CDR3 sequence reads: CASSLERQTRHEQYF. CDR3 nucleotide sequence: TGTGCCAGCAGCTTAGAGAGGCAGACGAGGCACGAGCAGTACTTC. The complete variable domain, with remaining parts taken from reference TRBV11-2 and TRBJ2-7, reads EAGVAQSPRYKIIEKRQSVAFWCNPISGHATLYWYQQILGQGPKLLIQFQNNGVVDDSQLPKDRFSAERLKGVDSTLKIQPAKLEDSAVYLCASSLERQTRHEQYFGPGTRLTVT.

This CDR3 reads CASTHQYRDYRNTEAFF. The CDR3 DNA follows: TGCGCCAGCACCCATCAATACAGGGACTATAGGAACACTGAAGCTTTCTTT. J is TRBJ1-1 and V is TRBV5-1, with D tentatively TRBD1 (6 bases). CDR3 length: 17 amino acids. Trimming pared 6 bases from V and 1 base from J, leaving 22 bases between. CDR1 is SGHRS, CDR2 YFSETQ, per germline. Drawing the rest from reference TRBV5-1 and TRBJ1-1, the complete variable domain is KAGVTQTPRYLIKTRGQQVTLSCSPISGHRSVSWYQQTPGQGLQFLFEYFSETQRNKGNFPGRFSGRQFSNSRSEMNVSTLELGDSALYLCASTHQYRDYRNTEAFFGQGTRLTVV.

The chain couples TRBV2 to TRBJ2-7, with D perhaps TRBD2 (5 bases). Germline V gene data show CDR1 as SNHLY and CDR2 as FYNNEI. The CDR3 has 12 residues. V was trimmed by 6 bases and J by 6 bases, leaving 12 bases between them. This CDR3 is CASRPTRAEQYF. The CDR3, as DNA: TGTGCCAGCAGGCCCACTAGGGCCGAGCAGTACTTC.

The rearrangement joins TRBV5-6 to TRBJ2-1, with D possibly being TRBD1 or TRBD2 (5 bases each). The CDR3 is 13 residues long. Germline V gene sequence: CDR1 SGHDT, CDR2 YYEEEE. Trimming shortened V by 1 base and J by 7 bases, and 9 bases separated the two germline ends. The CDR3 protein is CASSLRGVNEQFF. CDR3 DNA: TGTGCCAGCAGCTTGAGAGGGGTAAATGAGCAGTTCTTC.

The chain is built from TRBV7-2 and TRBJ1-5; no definite D call. Trimming took off 7 bases at V and 3 bases at J, with 7 bases between the two ends. This CDR3 is built from 12 residues. CDR1 and CDR2 from the germline V gene are SGHTA and FQGNSA. CDR3 residues: CASTLNNQPQHF. CDR3 DNA: TGTGCCAGCACCCTTAACAATCAGCCCCAGCATTTT.

The genes are TRBV28 and TRBJ1-2, with D tentatively TRBD1 (5 bases). Per the germline V gene, CDR1 is MDHEN and CDR2 is SYDVKM. The V end lost 2 bases, the J end lost 0 bases, and 10 bases lay between the germline ends. CDR3 length: 15 amino acids. CDR3 sequence: CASSLPGHPNYGYTF. The CDR3 DNA follows: TGTGCCAGCAGTTTACCCGGACACCCTAACTATGGCTACACCTTC.

This clone was observed a single time. The rearrangement uses TRBV5-6 and TRBJ1-5; the D is unclear. CDR3 size: 15 residues. From germline, CDR1 is SGHDT and CDR2 YYEEEE. V lost 7 bases and J 1 base, leaving 15 bases between the germline ends. Here the CDR3 DNA reads TGTGCCAGCCAAAAAAGACTGGGGAGCAATCAGCCCCAGCATTTT. Encoded protein: CASQKRLGSNQPQHF.

The chain couples TRBV2 to TRBJ1-1, with D possibly being TRBD1 (5 bases). V was pared by 7 bases and J by 10 bases, with 13 bases between. This CDR3 region has 11 residues. From germline, CDR1 is SNHLY and CDR2 FYNNEI. CDR3 nucleotide sequence: TGTGCCAGCAACGAGGGGCTCTCAGCTTTCTTT. It yields the protein CASNEGLSAFF.

This clone appeared a single time. J is TRBJ2-1 and V is TRBV6-5, with 7 bases identical to TRBD2. The germline V gene encodes CDR1 MNHEY and CDR2 SVGAGI. The V segment lost 6 bases and the J segment 9 bases; nucleotides outside the gene matches: 11. The CDR3 sequence is 14 residues long. This CDR3 is CASRKPIPGGEQFF. DNA for the CDR3: TGTGCCAGCAGGAAACCAATTCCGGGGGGTGAGCAGTTCTTC.

Turning to this clone: At one of its ends the junction is not consistent with the germline gene, which may arise from a read error. The V call is TRBV3-1 (or the pseudogene TRBV3-2), the J call TRBJ2-7, with TRBD1 matching over 8 bases. The CDR3 covers 12 residues. Germline CDR1 LGHDT, CDR2 YNNKEL (reference sequence). The CDR3 spells CASSPTTGDRTF. The CDR3 DNA reads as TGTGCCAGCAGCCCAACGACTGGGGACAGGACATTC.

This chain uses TRBV5-1 with TRBJ1-5, with D hard to call. Deletions cut 0 bases from V and 6 bases from J, with 16 bases between. From germline, CDR1 is SGHRS and CDR2 YFSETQ. The CDR3 has 16 amino acids. The CDR3 DNA follows: TGCGCCAGCAGCTTGGACGGACCCCGGCTGGGTCAGCCCCAGCATTTT. It encodes CASSLDGPRLGQPQHF.

This rearrangement joins TRBV7-6 to TRBJ2-5; 12 bases agree with TRBD2. This CDR3 contains 16 residues. CDR1 and CDR2 (germline): SGHVS, FNYEAQ. Unmatched junction bases numbered 1, after V lost 2 bases and J lost 0 bases. Here the CDR3 reads CASSLRLAGDQETQYF. CDR3 coding DNA: TGTGCCAGCAGCTTACGACTAGCGGGGGACCAAGAGACCCAGTACTTC.

The V and J genes are TRBV19 and TRBJ1-5, with D possibly TRBD1 on 6 matching bases. Germline CDR1 and CDR2: LNHDA and SQIVND (reference sequence). The CDR3 extends over 14 amino acids. Trimming cost V 5 bases and J 2 bases, with 10 bases left between them. CDR3 region: CASSHRVGNQPQHF. Written as DNA, the CDR3 is TGTGCCAGTAGTCACAGGGTGGGCAATCAGCCCCAGCATTTT.

The genes are TRBV19 and TRBJ2-1; no definite D call. The CDR3 totals 13 residues. Per germline, CDR1 LNHDA and CDR2 SQIVND (reference sequence). V was trimmed by 3 bases and J by 10 bases, leaving 13 bases between them. CDR3 protein: CASSILLSREQFF. The DNA for the CDR3 is TGTGCCAGTAGTATCCTCTTAAGTCGAGAGCAGTTCTTC.

The chain is built from TRBV7-6 and TRBJ1-5; D remains ambiguous. V was clipped by 2 bases and J by 4 bases, with 12 bases between them. The length of the CDR3 is 15 residues. Looked up from germline, CDR1 is SGHVS and CDR2 is FNYEAQ. In DNA, the CDR3 is TGTGCCAGCAGCTTAATGAGCGGAATGAATCAGCCCCAGCATTTT. Its translation is CASSLMSGMNQPQHF.

The rearrangement uses TRBV7-9 and TRBJ2-1; 7 bases align to TRBD1. Germline assignment: CDR1 SEHNR and CDR2 FQNEAQ (reference sequence). The CDR3 length is 13 residues. V lost 3 bases, J lost 4 bases, and 0 bases stayed unmatched. The CDR3 spells CASSLGQYNEQFF. The CDR3 DNA follows: TGTGCCAGCAGCTTGGGACAGTACAATGAGCAGTTCTTC.

The V call is TRBV18, the J call TRBJ1-2, with a possible D match to TRBD1 (6 bases). This CDR3 has 13 amino acids. CDR1 and CDR2 from the germline V gene are KGHSH and LQKENI. The ends were cut back, 3 bases at V and 4 bases at J, with 9 bases in the middle. The CDR3 nucleotides read TGTGCCAGCTCACCCGACAGGACCTATGGCTACACCTTC. It yields the protein CASSPDRTYGYTF.

The chain links TRBV7-3 to TRBJ2-2, with D perhaps matching TRBD1 or TRBD2 (6 bases each). The CDR3 has 14 residues. Trimming cost V 11 bases and J 1 base, with 14 bases left between them. Germline V gene lookup returns CDR1 SGHTA and CDR2 FQGTGA. CDR3 DNA sequence: TGTGCCTCTGGAGGGGGGCAGAACACCGGGGAGCTGTTTTTT. It encodes CASGGGQNTGELFF.

CDR3 residues: CASSSSPHAGYEQYF. The DNA for the CDR3 is TGTGCCAGCAGTTCGTCACCCCACGCCGGCTACGAGCAGTACTTC. The rearrangement links TRBV27 to TRBJ2-7; no clear D. CDR3 length: 15 residues. Trimming shortened V by 4 bases and J by 3 bases, and 16 bases separated the two germline ends. From germline, CDR1 is MNHEY and CDR2 SMNVEV (reference sequence).

J is TRBJ1-4 and V is TRBV30, with D possibly being TRBD1 (6 bases). With 8 bases removed from V and 0 bases from J, the gap between germline ends came to 7 bases. The CDR3 runs 12 residues. Per the germline V gene, CDR1 is GTSNPN and CDR2 is SVGIG (reference sequence). Here the CDR3 DNA reads TGTGCCGGGGGCCCAACTAATGAAAAACTGTTTTTT. It translates to CAGGPTNEKLFF.

The chain couples TRBV28 to TRBJ2-3; a possible D gene is TRBD2 (5 bases). The V end lost 4 bases, the J end lost 0 bases, and 14 bases lay between the germline ends. The CDR3 consists of 16 residues. Germline loops: CDR1 MDHEN, CDR2 SYDVKM. The CDR3 loop is CASSSAGISSTDTQYF. The CDR3 bases are TGTGCCAGCAGTTCCGCCGGGATCTCTAGCACAGATACGCAGTATTTT.

The chain combines TRBV5-1 with TRBJ2-7; D remains unclear. The ends were cut back, 3 bases at V and 1 base at J, with 8 bases in the middle. The V gene's germline CDR1 is SGHRS and CDR2 YFSETQ. The CDR3 extends over 13 amino acids. Here the CDR3 reads CASSSTDSYEQYF. The CDR3 DNA reads as TGCGCCAGCAGCTCTACGGATTCCTACGAGCAGTACTTC.

The V and J genes are TRBV5-1 and TRBJ2-7; 8 bases agree with TRBD1. The germline V gene encodes CDR1 SGHRS and CDR2 YFSETQ. This CDR3 comprises 14 residues. Losses at the gene ends were 3 bases for V and 7 bases for J; bases not matched to a gene: 9. The CDR3, as DNA: TGCGCCAGCAGCTGGCGGGACAGGATGAGTGAGCAGTACTTC. Amino acid sequence: CASSWRDRMSEQYF.

This clone has just a few counts. In nucleotides, the CDR3 is TGTGCCAGCAGTTCCCCTTCCGGGAGAGTTTTGAATGAGCAGTTCTTC. Residues: CASSSPSGRVLNEQFF. The chain carries TRBV27 and TRBJ2-1, with TRBD2 as a possible D gene (6 bases). The V and J ends lost 4 bases and 7 bases respectively, with 20 bases between them. CDR1 is MNHEY, CDR2 SMNVEV, per germline (reference sequence). This CDR3 region has 16 residues.